A selection of T cell receptor beta chains follows, all from one sample in a study of T-cell reconstitution after alpha-beta-depleted transplantation in children. TCRdb re-called the PCR reads with MiXCR, one entry per CDR3 protein. The table shows 170,000 or so distinct CDR3 sequences, with around 7% occurring only once. Sequences were derived from PBMCs from the stem cell graft donor, sampled from the stem cell graft. These receptor sequences come from a human donor who donated a stem cell graft to a child with Wiskott-Aldrich syndrome. Both conserved end residues are part of each CDR3. The order of the fields is J gene, clone size, D gene, V gene, CDR3 protein, CDR3 DNA. D genes are given only for firm matches. Not all rows give a size; the values are once, few, many and, for expanded clones, a class.

TRBJ2-1,many,.,TRBV29-1,CSVLPAVSYNEQFF,TGCAGCGTTCTTCCAGCGGTCTCCTACAATGAGCAGTTCTTC
TRBJ1-5,many,.,TRBV6-5,CASKATGNSNQPQHF,TGTGCCAGCAAAGCCACGGGAAATAGCAATCAGCCCCAGCATTTT
TRBJ2-5,few,TRBD1,TRBV5-1,CASSHGQGEETQYF,TGCGCCAGCAGCCACGGACAGGGAGAAGAGACCCAGTACTTC
TRBJ2-5,.,TRBD1,TRBV7-2,CASSSWTGRQETQYF,TGTGCCAGCAGCTCGTGGACAGGGCGGCAAGAGACCCAGTACTTC
TRBJ2-5,many,.,TRBV15,CATSVEDRYQETQYF,TGTGCCACCAGCGTCGAGGACCGGTACCAAGAGACCCAGTACTTC
TRBJ2-5,few,TRBD1,TRBV10-3,CAISGGGPLGTQYF,TGTGCCATCAGTGGAGGGGGCCCCCTGGGGACCCAGTACTTC
TRBJ1-5,many,TRBD1,TRBV12-3/TRBV12-4,CASSLRTGRHQPQHF,TGTGCCAGCAGTCTAAGGACAGGGCGACATCAGCCCCAGCATTTT
TRBJ2-1,many,.,TRBV7-2,CASSAAPSYNEQFF,TGTGCCAGCAGCGCGGCTCCTTCATACAATGAGCAGTTCTTC
TRBJ2-7,many,.,TRBV27,CASSSWRRDDYEQYF,TGTGCCAGCAGTTCCTGGAGGCGGGACGACTACGAGCAGTACTTC
TRBJ2-1,many,.,TRBV29-1,CSVADNEQFF,TGCAGCGTTGCGGACAATGAGCAGTTCTTC
TRBJ2-1,.,TRBD2,TRBV5-1,CASSLILAGGSYNEQFF,TGCGCCAGCAGCTTGATCCTAGCGGGAGGCTCCTACAATGAGCAGTTCTTC
TRBJ1-5,many,.,TRBV19,CASLGEDQPQHF,TGTGCCAGCTTAGGGGAAGACCAGCCCCAGCATTTT
TRBJ2-5,few,.,TRBV12-3/TRBV12-4,CASSSYDRSQETQYF,TGTGCCAGCAGTTCCTACGACAGGTCCCAAGAGACCCAGTACTTC
TRBJ1-1,many,.,TRBV14,CASSQFEGGEAFF,TGTGCCAGCAGCCAATTCGAGGGGGGGGAAGCTTTCTTT
TRBJ2-7,many,.,TRBV6-6,CASSYSQGTEQYF,TGTGCCAGCAGTTACTCGCAGGGTACGGAGCAGTACTTC
TRBJ2-2,few,TRBD1,TRBV6-4,CASNPGGANTGELFF,TGTGCCAGCAACCCAGGGGGCGCGAACACCGGGGAGCTGTTTTTT
TRBJ2-1,few,.,TRBV24-1,CATSAVGTYNEQFF,TGTGCCACCAGTGCGGTCGGAACCTACAATGAGCAGTTCTTC
TRBJ2-2,many,TRBD1,TRBV5-8,CASSKGQGYTGELFF,TGTGCCAGCAGCAAGGGACAGGGATACACCGGGGAGCTGTTTTTT